A single TCR beta chain is shown here with its context. Antigen unknown. The data originate from a study of cytomegalovirus exposure and HLA in healthy donors. General study results and limits: Usually a TCR sequence was rare, but some public TCRs were found in many donors.

Generated by immunoSEQ multiplex PCR, the TCRdb table keeps only in-frame clones and is missing some. The sample records hundreds of thousands of clones, 86% being singletons. CDR1 MNHEY and CDR2 SVGAGI come from the germline V gene. V gave up 0 bases and J gave up 5 bases, with 14 bases separating them. This CDR3 is 15 amino acids long. V is TRBV6-5 and J is TRBJ2-7, with D uncertain. The source of this sequence is a woman under 30 in good health and CMV-seronegative. The sequenced sample was PBMCs. The CDR3 protein is CASSYSGSVGNEQYF. CDR3 in DNA: TGTGCCAGCAGTTACTCGGGCAGTGTCGGTAACGAGCAGTACTTC.